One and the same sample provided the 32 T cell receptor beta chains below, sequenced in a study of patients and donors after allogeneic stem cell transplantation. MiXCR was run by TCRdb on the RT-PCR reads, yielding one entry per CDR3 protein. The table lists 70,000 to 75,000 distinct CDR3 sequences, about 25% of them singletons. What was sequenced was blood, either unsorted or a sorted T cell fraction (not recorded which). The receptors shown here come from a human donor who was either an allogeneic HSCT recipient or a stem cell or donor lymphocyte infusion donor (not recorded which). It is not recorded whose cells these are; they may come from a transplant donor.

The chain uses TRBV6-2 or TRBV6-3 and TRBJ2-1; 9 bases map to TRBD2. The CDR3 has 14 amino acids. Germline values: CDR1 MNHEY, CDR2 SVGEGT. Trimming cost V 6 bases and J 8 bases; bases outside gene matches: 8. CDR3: CASSLLLAGDEQFF. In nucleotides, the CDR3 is TGTGCCAGCAGCCTGCTGTTAGCGGGGGATGAGCAGTTCTTC.

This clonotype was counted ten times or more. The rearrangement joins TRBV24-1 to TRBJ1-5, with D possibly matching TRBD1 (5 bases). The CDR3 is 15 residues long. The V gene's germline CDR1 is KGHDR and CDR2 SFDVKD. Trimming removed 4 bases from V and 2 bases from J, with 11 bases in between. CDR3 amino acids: CATSDSGGGNQPQHF. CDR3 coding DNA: TGTGCCACCAGTGACTCGGGGGGTGGCAATCAGCCCCAGCATTTT.

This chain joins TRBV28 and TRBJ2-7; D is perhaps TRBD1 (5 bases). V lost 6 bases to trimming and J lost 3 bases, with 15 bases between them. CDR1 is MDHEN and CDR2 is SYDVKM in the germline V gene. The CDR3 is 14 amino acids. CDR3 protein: CASSRNRPYYEQYF. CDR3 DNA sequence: TGTGCCAGCAGCCGAAACAGGCCGTACTACGAGCAGTACTTC.

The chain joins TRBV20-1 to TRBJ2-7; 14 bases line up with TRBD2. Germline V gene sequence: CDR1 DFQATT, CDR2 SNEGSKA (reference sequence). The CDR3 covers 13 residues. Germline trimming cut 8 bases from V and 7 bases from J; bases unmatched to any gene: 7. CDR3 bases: TGCAGTTCCGGACTAGCGGGAGGAATAGAGCAGTACTTC. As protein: CSSGLAGGIEQYF.

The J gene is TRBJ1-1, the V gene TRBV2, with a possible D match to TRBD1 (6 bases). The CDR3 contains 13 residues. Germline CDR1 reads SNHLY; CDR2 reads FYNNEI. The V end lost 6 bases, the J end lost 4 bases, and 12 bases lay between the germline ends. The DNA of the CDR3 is TGTGCCAGCAGGGGGGGCGCGGGCACTGAAGCTTTCTTT. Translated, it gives CASRGGAGTEAFF. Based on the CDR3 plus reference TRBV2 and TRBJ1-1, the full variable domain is EPEVTQTPSHQVTQMGQEVILRCVPISNHLYFYWYRQILGQKVEFLVSFYNNEISEKSEIFDDQFSVERPDGSNFTLKIRSTKLEDSAMYFCASRGGAGTEAFFGQGTRLTVV.

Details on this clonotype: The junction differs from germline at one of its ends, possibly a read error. The CDR3 reads CASSQDRGQGNF. The CDR3 nucleotides read TGTGCCAGCAGCCAAGATCGTGGACAGGGGAACTTC. The chain links TRBV3-1 to TRBJ2-5, with 9 bases aligning to TRBD1. Germline CDR1 LGHDT, CDR2 YNNKEL (reference sequence). The CDR3 is 12 residues long.

The CDR3 bases are TGTGCCAGCAGTACGACAGGGGTGGGTCAGCCCCAGCATTTT. It translates to CASSTTGVGQPQHF. The V and J genes are TRBV6-6 and TRBJ1-5, with 8 bases that match TRBD1. Unmatched junction bases numbered 6, after V lost 5 bases and J lost 6 bases. The germline V gene encodes CDR1 MNHNY and CDR2 SVGAGI (reference sequence). The CDR3 spans 14 residues.

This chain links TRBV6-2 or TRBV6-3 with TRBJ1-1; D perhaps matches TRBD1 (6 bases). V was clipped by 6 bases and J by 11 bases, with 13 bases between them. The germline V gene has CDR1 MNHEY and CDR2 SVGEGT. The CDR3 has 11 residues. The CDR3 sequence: CASSPGTKAFF. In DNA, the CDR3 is TGTGCCAGCAGCCCCGGGACAAAGGCTTTCTTT.

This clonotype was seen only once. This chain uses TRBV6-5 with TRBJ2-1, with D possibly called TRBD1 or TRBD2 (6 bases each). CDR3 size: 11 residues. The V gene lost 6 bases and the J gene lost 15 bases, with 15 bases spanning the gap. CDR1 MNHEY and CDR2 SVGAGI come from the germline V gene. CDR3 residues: CASRFGGGRFF. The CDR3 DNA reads TGTGCCAGCAGGTTCGGAGGGGGGCGGTTCTTC.

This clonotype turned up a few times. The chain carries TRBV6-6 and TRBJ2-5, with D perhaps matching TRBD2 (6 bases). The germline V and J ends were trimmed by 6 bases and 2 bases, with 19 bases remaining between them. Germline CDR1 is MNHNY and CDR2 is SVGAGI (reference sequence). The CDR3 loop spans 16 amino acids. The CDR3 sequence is CASRPTSPAQQETQYF. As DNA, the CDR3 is TGTGCCAGCAGACCGACTAGTCCGGCCCAACAAGAGACCCAGTACTTC.

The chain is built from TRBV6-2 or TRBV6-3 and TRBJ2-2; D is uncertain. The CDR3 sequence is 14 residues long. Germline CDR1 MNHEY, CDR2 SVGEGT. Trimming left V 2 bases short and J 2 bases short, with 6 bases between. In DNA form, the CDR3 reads TGTGCCAGCAGTTACATGCGAAACACCGGGGAGCTGTTTTTT. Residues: CASSYMRNTGELFF.

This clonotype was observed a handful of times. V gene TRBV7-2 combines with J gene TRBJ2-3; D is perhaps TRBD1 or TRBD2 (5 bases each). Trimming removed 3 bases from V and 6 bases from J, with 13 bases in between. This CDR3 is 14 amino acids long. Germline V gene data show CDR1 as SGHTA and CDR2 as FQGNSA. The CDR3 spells CASSFRERGDTQYF. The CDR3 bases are TGTGCCAGCAGCTTCAGGGAGAGAGGTGATACGCAGTATTTT. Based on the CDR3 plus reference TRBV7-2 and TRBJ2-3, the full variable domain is GAGVSQSPSNKVTEKGKDVELRCDPISGHTALYWYRQSLGQGLEFLIYFQGNSAPDKSGLPSDRFSAERTGGSVSTLTIQRTQQEDSAVYLCASSFRERGDTQYFGPGTRLTVL.

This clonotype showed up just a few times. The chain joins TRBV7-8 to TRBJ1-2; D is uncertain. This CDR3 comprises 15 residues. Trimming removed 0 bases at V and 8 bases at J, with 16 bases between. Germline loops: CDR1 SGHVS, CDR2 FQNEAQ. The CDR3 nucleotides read TGTGCCAGCAGCTTAGCGTTTTCAGGCACTGGGGGCTACACCTTC. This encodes CASSLAFSGTGGYTF.

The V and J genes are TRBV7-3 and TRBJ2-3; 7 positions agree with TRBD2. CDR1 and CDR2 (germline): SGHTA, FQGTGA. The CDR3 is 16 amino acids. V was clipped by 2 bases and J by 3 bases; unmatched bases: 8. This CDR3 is CASSLLPGTITDTQYF. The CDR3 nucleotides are TGTGCCAGCAGCTTACTGCCCGGGACTATTACAGATACGCAGTATTTT.

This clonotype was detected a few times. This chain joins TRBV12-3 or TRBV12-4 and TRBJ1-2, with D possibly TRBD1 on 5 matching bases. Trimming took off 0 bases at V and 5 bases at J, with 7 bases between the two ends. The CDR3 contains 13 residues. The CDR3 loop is CASSLAGVYGYTF. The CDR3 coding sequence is TGTGCCAGCAGTTTAGCAGGGGTGTATGGCTACACCTTC.

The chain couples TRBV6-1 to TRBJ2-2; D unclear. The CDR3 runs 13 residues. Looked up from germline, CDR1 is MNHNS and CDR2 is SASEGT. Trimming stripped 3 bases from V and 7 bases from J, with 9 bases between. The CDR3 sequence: CASSEGNGGELFF. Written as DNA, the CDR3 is TGTGCCAGCAGTGAGGGGAATGGCGGGGAGCTGTTTTTT.

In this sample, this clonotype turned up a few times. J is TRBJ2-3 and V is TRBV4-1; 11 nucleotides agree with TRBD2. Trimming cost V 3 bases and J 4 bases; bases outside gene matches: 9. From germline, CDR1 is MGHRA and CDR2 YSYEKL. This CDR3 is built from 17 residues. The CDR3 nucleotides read TGCGCCAGCAGCCAGGCGTCCGGGACTAGCGGCCCAGATACGCAGTATTTT. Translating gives CASSQASGTSGPDTQYF.

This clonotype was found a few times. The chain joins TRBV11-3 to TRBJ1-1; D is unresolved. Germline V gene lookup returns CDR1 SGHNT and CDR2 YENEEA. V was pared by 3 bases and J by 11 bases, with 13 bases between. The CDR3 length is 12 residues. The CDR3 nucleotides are TGTGCCAGCAGCTTTTCGGACCGTCGGGCTTTCTTT. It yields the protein CASSFSDRRAFF.

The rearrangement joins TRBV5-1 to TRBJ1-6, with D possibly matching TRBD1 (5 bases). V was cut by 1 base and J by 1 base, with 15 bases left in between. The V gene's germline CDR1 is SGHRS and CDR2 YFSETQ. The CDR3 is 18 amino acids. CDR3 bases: TGCGCCAGCAGCTTGAACAGGAGACGGGCGTCCTATAATTCACCCCTCCACTTT. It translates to CASSLNRRRASYNSPLHF.

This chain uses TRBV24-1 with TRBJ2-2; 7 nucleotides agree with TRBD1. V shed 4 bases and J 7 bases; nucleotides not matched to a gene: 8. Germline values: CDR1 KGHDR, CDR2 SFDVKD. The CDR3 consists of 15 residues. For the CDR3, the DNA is TGTGCCACCAGTGAGCACGGGACAGCATACGGGGAGCTGTTTTTT. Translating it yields CATSEHGTAYGELFF.

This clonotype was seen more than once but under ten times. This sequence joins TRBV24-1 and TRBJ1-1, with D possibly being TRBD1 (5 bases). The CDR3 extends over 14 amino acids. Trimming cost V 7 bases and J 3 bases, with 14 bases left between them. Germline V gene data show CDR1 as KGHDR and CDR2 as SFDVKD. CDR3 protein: CATRSGTGDTEAFF. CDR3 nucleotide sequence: TGTGCCACCAGATCGGGGACCGGGGACACTGAAGCTTTCTTT.

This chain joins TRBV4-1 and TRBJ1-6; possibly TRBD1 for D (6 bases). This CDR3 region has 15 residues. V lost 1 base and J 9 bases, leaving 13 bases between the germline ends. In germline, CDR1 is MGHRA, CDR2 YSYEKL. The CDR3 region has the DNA TGCGCCAGCAGCCAAGGGGGGGACATCAGTTCACCCCTCCACTTT. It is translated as CASSQGGDISSPLHF.

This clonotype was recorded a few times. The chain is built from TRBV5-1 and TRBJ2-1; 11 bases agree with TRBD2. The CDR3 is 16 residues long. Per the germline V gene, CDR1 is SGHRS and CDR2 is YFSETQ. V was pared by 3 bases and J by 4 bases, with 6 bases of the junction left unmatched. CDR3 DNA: TGCGCCAGCAGCTCCACTAGCGGGGGAGGGTACAATGAGCAGTTCTTC. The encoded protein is CASSSTSGGGYNEQFF.

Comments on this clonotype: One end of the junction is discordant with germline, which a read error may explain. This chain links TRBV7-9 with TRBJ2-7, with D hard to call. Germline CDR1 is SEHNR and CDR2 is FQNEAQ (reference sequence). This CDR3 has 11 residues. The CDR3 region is CASSSGPVGVF. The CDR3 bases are TGTGCCAGCAGCTCCGGCCCCGTAGGTGTCTTC.

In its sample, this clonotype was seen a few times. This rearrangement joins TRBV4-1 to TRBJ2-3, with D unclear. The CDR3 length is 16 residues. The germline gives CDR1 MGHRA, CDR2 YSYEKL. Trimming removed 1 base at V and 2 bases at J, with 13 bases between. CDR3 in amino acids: CASSQAPSDYTDTQYF. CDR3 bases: TGCGCCAGCAGCCAAGCCCCTAGTGATTACACAGATACGCAGTATTTT.

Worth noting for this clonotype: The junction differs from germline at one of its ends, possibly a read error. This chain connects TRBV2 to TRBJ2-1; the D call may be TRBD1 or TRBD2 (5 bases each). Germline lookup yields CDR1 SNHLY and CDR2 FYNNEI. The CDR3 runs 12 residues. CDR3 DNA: TGTGCCAGCAAAGCGGCAGGGAATGAACAGTTCTTC. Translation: CASKAAGNEQFF.

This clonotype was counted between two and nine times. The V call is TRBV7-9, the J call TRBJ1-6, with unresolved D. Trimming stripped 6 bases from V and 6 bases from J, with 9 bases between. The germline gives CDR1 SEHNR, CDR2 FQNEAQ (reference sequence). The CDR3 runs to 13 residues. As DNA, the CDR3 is TGTGCCAGCAGACGGGTTTTTAATTCACCCCTCCACTTT. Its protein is CASRRVFNSPLHF. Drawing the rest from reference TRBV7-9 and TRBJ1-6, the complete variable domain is DTGVSQNPRHKITKRGQNVTFRCDPISEHNRLYWYRQTLGQGPEFLTYFQNEAQLEKSRLLSDRFSAERPKGSFSTLEIQRTEQGDSAMYLCASRRVFNSPLHFGNGTRLTVT.

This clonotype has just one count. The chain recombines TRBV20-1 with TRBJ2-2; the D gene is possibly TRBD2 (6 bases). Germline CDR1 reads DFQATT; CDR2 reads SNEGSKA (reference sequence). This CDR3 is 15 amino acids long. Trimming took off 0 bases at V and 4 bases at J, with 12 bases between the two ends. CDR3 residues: CSARDDGRGTGELFF. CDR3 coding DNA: TGCAGTGCTAGAGATGACGGGAGAGGCACCGGGGAGCTGTTTTTT.

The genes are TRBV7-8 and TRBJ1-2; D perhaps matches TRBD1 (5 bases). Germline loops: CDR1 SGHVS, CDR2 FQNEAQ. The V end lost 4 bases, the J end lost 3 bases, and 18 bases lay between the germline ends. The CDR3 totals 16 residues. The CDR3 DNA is TGTGCCAGCAGCTATTCATCAACAGGATTCGACTATGGCTACACCTTC. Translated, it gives CASSYSSTGFDYGYTF.

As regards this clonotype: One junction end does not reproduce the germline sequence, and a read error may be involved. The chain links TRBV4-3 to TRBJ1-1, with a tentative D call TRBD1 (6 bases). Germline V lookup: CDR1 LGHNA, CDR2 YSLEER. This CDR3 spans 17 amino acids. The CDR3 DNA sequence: TGCGCCACCAGCCAAGCCCCGACAGGACAACTTAGGACTGAAGCTTTCTTT. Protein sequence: CATSQAPTGQLRTEAFF.

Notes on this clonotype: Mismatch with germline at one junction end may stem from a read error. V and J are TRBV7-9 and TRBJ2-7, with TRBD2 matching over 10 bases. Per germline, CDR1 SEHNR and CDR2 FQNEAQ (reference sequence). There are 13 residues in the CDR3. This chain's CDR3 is CASSLAGDHEQYF. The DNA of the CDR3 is TGTGCCAGCAGCCTAGCGGGGGACCACGAGCAGTACTTC.

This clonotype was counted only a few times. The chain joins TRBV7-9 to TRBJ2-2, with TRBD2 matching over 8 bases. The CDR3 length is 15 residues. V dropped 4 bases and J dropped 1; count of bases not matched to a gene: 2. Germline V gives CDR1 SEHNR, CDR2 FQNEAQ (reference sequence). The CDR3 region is CASSSSGLNTGELFF. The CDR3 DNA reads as TGTGCCAGCAGCTCTAGCGGGCTGAACACCGGGGAGCTGTTTTTT.